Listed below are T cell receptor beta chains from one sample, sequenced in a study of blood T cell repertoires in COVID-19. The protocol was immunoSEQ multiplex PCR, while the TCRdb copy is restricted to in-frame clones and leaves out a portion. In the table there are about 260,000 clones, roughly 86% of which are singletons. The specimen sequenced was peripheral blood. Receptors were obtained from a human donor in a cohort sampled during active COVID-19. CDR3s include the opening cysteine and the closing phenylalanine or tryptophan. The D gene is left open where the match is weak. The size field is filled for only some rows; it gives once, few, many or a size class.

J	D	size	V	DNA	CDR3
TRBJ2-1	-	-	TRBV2	TGTGCCAGCAGTGAAGCGCTTTACAGATACAATGAGCAGTTCTTC	CASSEALYRYNEQFF
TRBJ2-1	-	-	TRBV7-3	TGTGCCAGCAGCTTCGACCGAGGTCCCAATGAAGAGCAGTTCTTC	CASSFDRGPNEEQFF
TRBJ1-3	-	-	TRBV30	TGTGCCTGGAGTGGATGGGAGGGGAATGGAAACACCATATATTTT	CAWSGWEGNGNTIYF
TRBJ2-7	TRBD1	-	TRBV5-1	TGCGCCAGCAGCCAAGGGGGCGGATCCTACGAGCAGTACTTC	CASSQGGGSYEQYF
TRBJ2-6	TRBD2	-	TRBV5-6	TGTGCCAGCAGCTGGGGACTAGCGGACTCTGGGGCCAACGTCCTGACTTTC	CASSWGLADSGANVLTF
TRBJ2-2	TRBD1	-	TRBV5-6	TGTGCCAGCAGCTGGGACAGACTCACCGGGGAGCTGTTTTTT	CASSWDRLTGELFF
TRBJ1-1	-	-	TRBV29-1	TGCAGCGGAAGACGGGGATTGAACACTGAAGCTTTCTTT	CSGRRGLNTEAFF
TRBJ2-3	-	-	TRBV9	TGTGCCAGCAGCGTAGATGGCTTGAGCACAGATACGCAGTATTTT	CASSVDGLSTDTQYF
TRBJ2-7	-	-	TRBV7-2	TGTGCCAGCAGCTTAGAGGGGGGGAGGACAGACTTTTACGAGCAGTACTTC	CASSLEGGRTDFYEQYF
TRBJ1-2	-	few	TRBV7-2	TGTGCCAGCAGCTCACCTACTACAGGGTACTATGGCTACACCTTC	CASSSPTTGYYGYTF
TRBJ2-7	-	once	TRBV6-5	TGTGCCAGCAGAGCTACAGGGATATCCCCCTACGAGCAGTACTTC	CASRATGISPYEQYF
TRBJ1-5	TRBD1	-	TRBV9	TGTGCCAGCAGCGTAGGGACAGGGGGCGATCAGCCCCAGCATTTT	CASSVGTGGDQPQHF